This T cell receptor beta chain appears in the sequencing data of a study of shared clonotypes between healthy human individuals. Looked up from germline, CDR1 is SGHKS and CDR2 is YYEKEE (reference sequence). After removal of 5 bases from V and 7 bases from J, the junction contained 14 bases not matched to a gene. The CDR3 extends over 15 amino acids. Naive-designated CD8 cells lacked CD45RO, were positively enriched for CCR7, and omitted terminally differentiated effector memory CD45RA+ cells. Here immunoSEQ multiplex PCR was the method, and the copy in TCRdb shows in-frame clones only, minus some. The sample lists about 2 million clones, about 95% occurring once.

The chain is built from TRBV5-5 and TRBJ1-1; TRBD1 matches 7 bases. Sequenced input: naive CD8+ T cells sorted from blood. The source is a man between 18 and 29 years old in good health. In nucleotides, the CDR3 is TGTGCCAGCAGACCGGGACAGAGAGACCCTAGTGAAGCTTTCTTT. Translated, it gives CASRPGQRDPSEAFF.